The sample holds a few counts of the clone carrying this T cell receptor beta chain. cDNA serving as the sequencing template came from extracted, reverse transcribed RNA. Measured with immunoSEQ multiplex PCR; TCRdb has only the in-frame clones, and not every one. The profile shows 200,000 to 250,000 clones, roughly two thirds of them singletons. The V and J ends lost 4 bases and 4 bases respectively, with 15 bases between them. The CDR3 covers 16 residues. The germline V gene encodes CDR1 SGHRS and CDR2 YFSETQ. These data are taken from a study of CD8+ T cells in alopecia areata. This receptor was identified in a human donor with alopecia areata. The input for sequencing was CD4+ T cells sorted from blood, taken at week 0. The genes are TRBV5-1 and TRBJ2-6; the D gene could be TRBD1 or TRBD2 (5 bases each). CDR3 coding DNA: TGCGCCAGCAGCACAGGACTCCCTATCGGGGCCAACGTCCTGACTTTC. It is translated as CASSTGLPIGANVLTF.